The 3 T cell receptor beta chains listed next were all sequenced from one sample in a study of blood T cell repertoires in COVID-19. This table comes from immunoSEQ multiplex PCR, and its TCRdb copy is limited to in-frame clones, with some not included. In the table there are fewer than 200,000 clones, around 77% of which are singletons. The sequenced material came from peripheral blood. These receptors originate from a man in his 70s with active or convalescent COVID-19.

V and J are TRBV12-3 or TRBV12-4 and TRBJ1-2; tentative D call: TRBD1 (6 bases). The CDR3 runs to 12 residues. V lost 5 bases to trimming and J lost 6 bases, with 10 bases between them. For the CDR3, the DNA is TGTGCCAGCAGTCCTCCAGGGGATGGCTACACCTTC. Its translation: CASSPPGDGYTF.

The gene calls are TRBV19 and TRBJ1-5; no clear D gene. V gave up 5 bases and J gave up 5 bases, with 13 bases separating them. Germline V gives CDR1 LNHDA, CDR2 SQIVND (reference sequence). This CDR3 has 14 amino acids. The CDR3 region is CASSLSSYDQPQHF. The CDR3 DNA is TGTGCCAGTAGTCTGTCGAGCTACGATCAGCCCCAGCATTTT. Full variable domain (rest looked up from reference TRBV19 and TRBJ1-5): DGGITQSPKYLFRKEGQNVTLSCEQNLNHDAMYWYRQDPGQGLRLIYYSQIVNDFQKGDIAEGYSVSREKKESFPLTVTSAQKNPTAFYLCASSLSSYDQPQHFGDGTRLSIL.

This clone appeared many times. The same CDR3 also results from other DNA sequences found in this sample. This chain uses TRBV6-1 with TRBJ1-2; D is uncertain. V lost 2 bases, J lost 7 bases, and 5 bases lay in between. This CDR3 region has 11 residues. CDR1 is MNHNS, CDR2 SASEGT, per germline. The CDR3 spells CASSESIGYTF. The CDR3 nucleotides are TGTGCCAGCAGTGAATCTATTGGCTACACCTTC.